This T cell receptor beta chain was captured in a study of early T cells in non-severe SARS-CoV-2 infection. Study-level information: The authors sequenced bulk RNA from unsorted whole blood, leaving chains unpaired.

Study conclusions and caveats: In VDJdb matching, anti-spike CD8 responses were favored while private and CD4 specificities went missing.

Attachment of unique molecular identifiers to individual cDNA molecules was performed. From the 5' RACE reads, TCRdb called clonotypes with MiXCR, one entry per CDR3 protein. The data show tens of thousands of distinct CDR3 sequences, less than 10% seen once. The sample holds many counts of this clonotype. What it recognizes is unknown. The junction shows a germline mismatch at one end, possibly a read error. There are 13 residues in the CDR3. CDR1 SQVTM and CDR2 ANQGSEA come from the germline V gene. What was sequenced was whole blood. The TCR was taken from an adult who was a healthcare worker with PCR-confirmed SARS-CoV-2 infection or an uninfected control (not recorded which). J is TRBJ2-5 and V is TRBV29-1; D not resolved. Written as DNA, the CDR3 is TGCAGCGTTGCAAGTGACCACCAAGGGACCCAGTACTTC. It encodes CSVASDHQGTQYF.